The 30 T cell receptor beta chains below were found in one sample sequenced in a study of blood T cells in healthy people across ages. Sample-barcoded 5' priming and a J-beta primer mix drove a second PCR of about 6 to 12 cycles. TCRdb itself ran the 5' RACE reads through MiXCR, one entry per CDR3 protein. The table shows 650,000 to 900,000 distinct CDR3 sequences, with approximately 59% occurring only once. Sequences were obtained from blood. These receptors all stem from a young man in good health.

The sample holds a few counts of this clonotype. The chain is built from TRBV6-2 or TRBV6-3 and TRBJ2-3; D gene uncertain. CDR1 and CDR2 from the germline V gene are MNHEY and SVGEGT. The CDR3 consists of 12 residues. The ends were cut back, 7 bases at V and 3 bases at J, with 8 bases in the middle. CDR3 sequence reads: CASTARTDTQYF. CDR3 in DNA: TGTGCCAGCACCGCCCGGACAGATACGCAGTATTTT.

The V call is TRBV4-3, the J call TRBJ1-4; no clear D gene. This CDR3 has 15 amino acids. CDR1 is LGHNA and CDR2 is YSLEER in the germline V gene. V was cut by 0 bases and J by 3 bases, with 8 bases left in between. The CDR3 bases are TGCGCCAGCAGCCAAGATCTTTCAGCTAATGAAAAACTGTTTTTT. This sequence encodes CASSQDLSANEKLFF.

This chain joins TRBV10-3 and TRBJ1-1; D not certain. The CDR3 is 13 amino acids. Trimming removed 10 bases at V and 1 base at J, with 13 bases between. In germline, CDR1 is ENHRY, CDR2 SYGVKD. Here the CDR3 reads CATEYWRNTEAFF. CDR3 nucleotide sequence: TGTGCCACCGAGTATTGGAGGAACACTGAAGCTTTCTTT.

The J gene is TRBJ1-5, the V gene TRBV20-1; D is possibly TRBD1 (6 bases). Germline-derived CDR1 and CDR2 are DFQATT and SNEGSKA (reference sequence). The V gene lost 6 bases and the J gene lost 10 bases, with 16 bases spanning the gap. CDR3 length: 12 residues. This chain's CDR3 is CSATTGMEPQHF. In nucleotides, the CDR3 is TGCAGTGCCACGACAGGCATGGAACCCCAGCATTTT.

The chain employs TRBV20-1 and TRBJ1-2; D possibly corresponds to TRBD1 (5 bases). CDR3 length: 14 amino acids. Trimming removed 1 base at V and 6 bases at J, with 15 bases between. Per the germline V gene, CDR1 is DFQATT and CDR2 is SNEGSKA (reference sequence). The CDR3 DNA sequence: TGCAGTGCTAGAGTAGGTTCCTTGGGGGATGGCTACACCTTC. It codes for CSARVGSLGDGYTF.

The chain recombines TRBV4-2 with TRBJ2-4, with TRBD2 as a possible D gene (5 bases). TRBJ2-7 explains the end of the DNA better; the J call may be wrong. Germline V gene lookup returns CDR1 LGHNA and CDR2 YNFKEQ. The CDR3 contains 14 residues. CDR3 DNA sequence: TGTGCCAGCAGAGCCAGTCTGAGGGTCTACGAGCAGTACTTC. It codes for CASRASLRVYEQYF.

The chain couples TRBV29-1 to TRBJ1-1; 8 bases are shared with TRBD1. With V trimmed by 1 base and J by 5 bases, 3 bases remained unmatched. The germline CDR1 and CDR2 sequences are SQVTM and ANQGSEA. This CDR3 contains 13 residues. The CDR3: CSVEGTGYTEAFF. CDR3 in DNA: TGCAGCGTTGAAGGGACAGGGTATACTGAAGCTTTCTTT.

This clonotype was recorded once. The chain is built from TRBV6-1 and TRBJ2-1, with D hard to call. The end of the DNA is better explained by TRBJ2-7, so the J call may be wrong. This CDR3 region has 14 residues. Germline CDR1 is MNHNS and CDR2 is SASEGT. CDR3 loop: CASKDRDSYNEQYF. The CDR3 bases are TGTGCCAGCAAAGACCGAGACTCCTACAATGAGCAGTACTTC.

This chain connects TRBV7-9 to TRBJ2-5, with D possibly called TRBD1 or TRBD2 (5 bases each). The end of the DNA aligns better with TRBJ2-7, so the J call may be wrong. CDR3 length: 15 residues. Germline-derived CDR1 and CDR2 are SEHNR and FQNEAQ (reference sequence). CDR3 DNA: TGTGCCAGCAGCTTAGGTCCAGGGACCCAGAGCGAGCAGTACTTC. Encoded protein: CASSLGPGTQSEQYF.

The V and J genes are TRBV28 and TRBJ2-6; D remains unclear. Trimming shortened V by 8 bases and J by 0 bases, and 5 bases separated the two germline ends. Per the germline V gene, CDR1 is MDHEN and CDR2 is SYDVKM. The CDR3 extends over 13 amino acids. The CDR3 sequence: CASLNSGANVLTF. The CDR3 DNA follows: TGTGCCAGCCTCAACTCTGGGGCCAACGTCCTGACTTTC.

The chain uses TRBV6-1 and TRBJ2-3, with 8 bases that match TRBD1. The germline V gene encodes CDR1 MNHNS and CDR2 SASEGT. The V segment lost 5 bases and the J segment 0 bases; nucleotides outside the gene matches: 13. The CDR3 has 18 amino acids. CDR3 loop: CASSPTRHTGGSTDTQYF. The CDR3 DNA reads as TGTGCCAGCAGTCCTACCCGACACACAGGGGGAAGCACAGATACGCAGTATTTT.

There are a few counts of this clonotype. CDR3 DNA sequence: TGTGCCAGCAGCTCTCTAGCGGGGGTCTACGAGCAGTACTTC. Translating it yields CASSSLAGVYEQYF. The genes are TRBV7-2 and TRBJ2-7; TRBD2 matches at 10 bases. Germline V gene lookup returns CDR1 SGHTA and CDR2 FQGNSA. The J segment lost 3 bases and the V segment lost 4 bases, leaving 3 bases of the junction unmatched. The CDR3 runs 14 residues.

The chain employs TRBV15 and TRBJ2-3; unclear D gene. The V end was cut by 3 bases, the J end by 3 bases, with 4 bases between. The CDR3 loop spans 12 amino acids. In germline, CDR1 is LNHNV, CDR2 YYDKDF (reference sequence). The CDR3 bases are TGTGCCACCAGCAGGGGAACAGATACGCAGTATTTT. This sequence encodes CATSRGTDTQYF.

The V gene is TRBV7-2, the J gene TRBJ1-1; D uncertain. CDR1 is SGHTA and CDR2 is FQGNSA in the germline V gene. Between the trimmed V and J ends, which lost 5 bases and 1 base, there was a span of 11 bases. The CDR3 runs 14 residues. This CDR3 reads CASSPPRRNTEAFF. DNA for the CDR3: TGTGCCAGCAGCCCGCCCAGGAGGAACACTGAAGCTTTCTTT.

The rearrangement joins TRBV20-1 to TRBJ1-4; D is unclear. The CDR3 has 18 amino acids. Germline V lookup: CDR1 DFQATT, CDR2 SNEGSKA (reference sequence). Trimming left V 1 base short and J 5 bases short, with 23 bases between. CDR3 coding DNA: TGCAGTGCTAGAGGCACCGGTGGAAGACACGTAGAGAATGAAAAACTGTTTTTT. Its translation is CSARGTGGRHVENEKLFF.

This clonotype was seen a handful of times. The rearrangement uses TRBV7-2 and TRBJ2-3; 10 bases are a match to TRBD2. Germline V gene sequence: CDR1 SGHTA, CDR2 FQGNSA. The CDR3 consists of 15 residues. After removal of 0 bases from V and 14 bases from J, the junction contained 11 bases not matched to a gene. CDR3 in amino acids: CASSLASGGAPPLYF. CDR3 sequence (DNA): TGTGCCAGCAGCTTAGCGAGCGGGGGGGCGCCTCCTCTGTATTTT.

The chain recombines TRBV20-1 with TRBJ1-4; 7 positions agree with TRBD1. V was clipped by 6 bases and J by 0 bases; unmatched bases: 7. The germline V gene has CDR1 DFQATT and CDR2 SNEGSKA (reference sequence). The CDR3 consists of 15 residues. The CDR3 reads CSAPGQFATNEKLFF. The DNA of the CDR3 is TGCAGTGCCCCGGGACAGTTTGCAACTAATGAAAAACTGTTTTTT.

This clonotype has only a few counts. This chain joins TRBV7-3 and TRBJ1-6, with TRBD1 as a possible D gene (5 bases). The CDR3 covers 16 residues. Trimming shortened V by 4 bases and J by 7 bases, and 17 bases separated the two germline ends. The germline V gene encodes CDR1 SGHTA and CDR2 FQGTGA. The DNA for the CDR3 is TGTGCCAGCAGCTCCGAACCCGCAGGGCTGAATTCACCCCTCCACTTT. It codes for CASSSEPAGLNSPLHF. The full variable domain, with the rest looked up from reference TRBV7-3 and TRBJ1-6, is GAGVSQTPSNKVTEKGKYVELRCDPISGHTALYWYRQSLGQGPEFLIYFQGTGAADDSGLPNDRFFAVRPEGSVSTLKIQRTERGDSAVYLCASSSEPAGLNSPLHFGNGTRLTVT.

This clonotype occurred a few times. The chain joins TRBV25-1 to TRBJ2-7; D is ambiguous. The CDR3 sequence is 11 residues long. CDR1 and CDR2 from the germline V gene are MGHDK and SYGVNS. V was cut by 7 bases and J by 5 bases, with 9 bases left in between. This CDR3 is CASILGHEQYF. The CDR3 coding sequence is TGTGCCAGCATCCTTGGCCACGAGCAGTACTTC.

This clonotype was recorded only once. This sequence joins TRBV6-5 and TRBJ2-7, with 11 bases matching TRBD2. Unmatched junction bases numbered 7, after V lost 11 bases and J lost 1 base. The CDR3 totals 14 residues. Germline V gene sequence: CDR1 MNHEY, CDR2 SVGAGI. The CDR3 nucleotides read TGTGCCGTTTTTCTAGCGGGGGGTTCCTACGAGCAGTACTTC. Its translation: CAVFLAGGSYEQYF.

This clonotype showed up just a few times. The V and J genes are TRBV27 and TRBJ2-1; D gene uncertain. The CDR3 covers 16 residues. The V gene lost 2 bases and the J gene lost 0 bases, with 11 bases spanning the gap. Germline CDR1 reads MNHEY; CDR2 reads SMNVEV (reference sequence). CDR3 in amino acids: CASSLEQASSYNEQFF. In nucleotides, the CDR3 is TGTGCCAGCAGTTTAGAACAAGCGAGCTCCTACAATGAGCAGTTCTTC.

The chain carries TRBV6-5 and TRBJ1-4; 7 bases line up with TRBD1. The length of the CDR3 is 15 residues. In germline, CDR1 is MNHEY, CDR2 SVGAGI. Trimming cost V 4 bases and J 3 bases; bases outside gene matches: 5. The CDR3 sequence is CASSFTGTANEKLFF. CDR3 bases: TGTGCCAGCAGTTTCACCGGGACAGCTAATGAAAAACTGTTTTTT.

The chain combines TRBV12-3 or TRBV12-4 with TRBJ2-2; TRBD1 matches at 8 bases. J was trimmed by 0 bases and V by 4 bases; bases with no gene match: 7. The CDR3 is 17 amino acids. CDR3 amino acids: CASSSYLRGPNTGELFF. In nucleotides, the CDR3 is TGTGCCAGCAGTTCTTACCTCAGGGGGCCGAACACCGGGGAGCTGTTTTTT.

CDR3 sequence (DNA): TGTGCCAGCAGCACAGTTAACTATGGCTACACCTTC. Protein sequence: CASSTVNYGYTF. V is TRBV11-2 and J is TRBJ1-2; D call uncertain. The CDR3 loop spans 12 amino acids. V was pared by 5 bases and J by 1 base, with 5 bases between. Germline values: CDR1 SGHAT, CDR2 FQNNGV. The full variable domain, completed using reference TRBV11-2 and TRBJ1-2, is EAGVAQSPRYKIIEKRQSVAFWCNPISGHATLYWYQQILGQGPKLLIQFQNNGVVDDSQLPKDRFSAERLKGVDSTLKIQPAKLEDSAVYLCASSTVNYGYTFGSGTRLTVV.

As concerns this clonotype: A much larger clone lies a single base off, so this may be a read error. The rearrangement joins TRBV27 to TRBJ2-7, with D possibly TRBD2 on 7 matching bases. This CDR3 spans 14 amino acids. Germline CDR1 is MNHEY and CDR2 is SMNVEV (reference sequence). The CDR3 DNA reads as TGTGCCATCAGTTTTGCGGGGGCTACCTACGAGCAGTACTTC. Its protein product is CAISFAGATYEQYF.

This clonotype occurred many times. V is TRBV11-3 and J is TRBJ2-7, with a weak D call TRBD2 (5 bases). Germline CDR1 and CDR2: SGHNT and YENEEA. V was shortened by 2 bases and J by 3 bases, with 8 bases between the two germline ends. The CDR3 contains 13 residues. The CDR3 sequence: CASSLFEGYEQYF. The CDR3 DNA reads TGTGCCAGCAGCTTATTTGAGGGCTACGAGCAGTACTTC.

The table lists this clonotype with a few counts. The CDR3 bases are TGCGCCAGCAGCCCCCGGGACAGGGGGGCCGTAGCCAAAAACATTCAGTACTTC. This translates into CASSPRDRGAVAKNIQYF. The chain recombines TRBV5-1 with TRBJ2-4, with TRBD1 matching 11 bases. J lost 0 bases, V lost 4 bases, and 9 bases had no gene match. This CDR3 region has 18 residues. CDR1 and CDR2 from the germline V gene are SGHRS and YFSETQ.

V is TRBV9 and J is TRBJ2-1; D unresolved. This CDR3 is built from 15 residues. Germline V CDR1 and CDR2: SGDLS, YYNGEE. The V end lost 0 bases, the J end lost 4 bases, and 11 bases lay between the germline ends. CDR3 DNA sequence: TGTGCCAGCAGCGTAGGGGCATCGCGGTACAATGAGCAGTTCTTC. This sequence encodes CASSVGASRYNEQFF.

The gene calls are TRBV6-2 or TRBV6-3 and TRBJ2-1; 8 nucleotides agree with TRBD2. This CDR3 region has 14 residues. Trimming cost V 7 bases and J 6 bases; bases outside gene matches: 8. Germline V gene sequence: CDR1 MNHEY, CDR2 SVGEGT. In DNA, the CDR3 is TGTGCCAGCAATCCGGGACTAGTACTCAATGAGCAGTTCTTC. It yields the protein CASNPGLVLNEQFF.

V gene TRBV10-3 combines with J gene TRBJ1-5; D may be TRBD1 (6 bases). The V gene's germline CDR1 is ENHRY and CDR2 SYGVKD. The V and J ends lost 2 bases and 6 bases respectively, with 14 bases between them. This CDR3 region has 15 residues. CDR3 nucleotide sequence: TGTGCCATCAGTGAGAGACAGGCAGGAGGTCAGCCCCAGCATTTT. Protein: CAISERQAGGQPQHF.